This TCR beta chain was sequenced during a study of T cells in Graves' hyperthyroidism and ophthalmopathy (dated by TCRdb to between 2019 and 2020). For the study in its entirety: A discovery cohort of fewer than 110 patients, roughly 40 with Graves' ophthalmopathy and approximately 60 with stable Graves' hyperthyroidism, was used to find distinguishing TCR V-J signatures. An independent validation cohort of around 19 hyperthyroidism patients and about 16 patients who later progressed to ophthalmopathy tested prospective prediction of ophthalmopathy. The 100 or so discovery patients were randomly divided into training and test sets at a 7:3 ratio. Thyroid tissue and blood T-cell repertoires from over 5 Graves' hyperthyroidism patients were also compared in the study. Once sampling was done, hyperthyroidism patients were given methimazole at a starting dose of 30 mg daily, whereas ophthalmopathy patients were given high-dose intravenous methylprednisolone. TCR Vbeta CDR3 sequencing of 130 to 150 peripheral blood samples (under 45 ophthalmopathy, 70 to 85 hyperthyroidism and around 17 progressor patients) is reported in the paper. Beyond this particular receptor, the publication reports: A 13 V-J signature model separated ophthalmopathy from stable hyperthyroidism, with approximately 86% sensitivity and roughly 81% specificity in cross-validation and 80%/75% in testing. Sample size was not statistically predetermined, and blinding of investigators to group allocation was not performed. Most expanded thyroid clonotypes (frequency above 0.001) were also detected in blood, a finding suggesting that blood repertoires may reflect thyroid immune responses. During validation, the model predicted progression to ophthalmopathy a median of approximately 6 months ahead of onset, with around 71% sensitivity and around 72% specificity.

As to this clonotype: Its antigen remains undetermined. One base away there is no much larger clone; base qualities are not given.

Exclusion was applied to patients with uncontrolled infections, other autoimmune diseases, pregnancy or lactation. Clinical symptoms, serum thyroxine and TRAb, thyroid ultrasound, and orbital computed tomography formed the basis for the diagnoses. Total RNA was extracted using Trizol reagent, and RNA quality was assessed on an Agilent 2100 Bioanalyzer. From its cysteine to its phenylalanine, the CDR3 spans 14 amino acids. The kept DNA is CDR3 alone, 42 bases in frame from the first base. V gives up 4 bases and J gives up 3 bases, and the segment between their germline ends measures 12 bases. CDR1 and CDR2, per the germline V gene, are SNHLY and FYNNEI. TCR beta CDR3 regions were amplified from RNA transcripts. For the first round of RT-PCR on the TCR CDR3, the HTBI primer set was used together with the Qiagen OneStep RT-PCR kit. A second multiplex PCR round built the libraries, followed by size selection and purification. Sequencing of the libraries was done on an Illumina HiSeq2000 using paired-end 100 bp reads. As for the authors' bioinformatics: SOAPnuke was used to process the raw data, with reads discarded if the reads contained adapters or uncalled bases, had a mean Phred below 15, or lacked an exact constant-primer or identifier match. COPE v1.2.5 was used to merge high-quality paired reads, and clonotypes were defined as unique nucleotide sequences. MiTCR v1.1 was used to align the clonotypes against IMGT TRBV, TRBD and TRBJ reference segments. The analysis included only V-J combinations with a frequency above 0.0001, which together covered about 99% of the repertoires. The TCS score was defined as F50 (clonal expansion) divided by E x V (chaos), with BLOSUM62-based TCRdist calculated between CDR3 peptides within each V-J. Welch's t-statistics and random forest reduced around 550 V-J features to around 14, which were used in a naive Bayes classifier (R e1071). The Morisita-Horn index was used to measure how similar the thyroid and blood repertoires were. TCRdb reworked the public reads: Q25 trimming with fastp, MiXCR clone assembly, productive beta chains retained. All rows with the same CDR3 protein become a single entry with the most common DNA and genes. It is TCRdb's table, rather than the study itself, that gives the V and J calls and clone size. This sample gives a few hundred thousand distinct CDR3 sequences in total; about 45% of them show up just once. The ten largest clones capture over 15% of the sample.

The sample comprised peripheral blood or thyroid tissue (not recorded which). This sequence originates from an adult woman with Graves' disease, either hyperthyroidism or ophthalmopathy (not recorded which). Recombination linked TRBV2 to TRBJ1-1; matching of 5 bases hints at TRBD1 as the D gene. At the DNA level, the sequence is TGTGCCAGCAGTGGAGGGCCAGGGTACACTGAAGCTTTCTTT. Its translation is CASSGGPGYTEAFF. With all but the CDR3 taken from the reference TRBV2 and TRBJ1-1 genes, the full variable domain is: EPEVTQTPSHQVTQMGQEVILRCVPISNHLYFYWYRQILGQKVEFLVSFYNNEISEKSEIFDDQFSVERPDGSNFTLKIRSTKLEDSAMYFCASSGGPGYTEAFFGQGTRLTVV.